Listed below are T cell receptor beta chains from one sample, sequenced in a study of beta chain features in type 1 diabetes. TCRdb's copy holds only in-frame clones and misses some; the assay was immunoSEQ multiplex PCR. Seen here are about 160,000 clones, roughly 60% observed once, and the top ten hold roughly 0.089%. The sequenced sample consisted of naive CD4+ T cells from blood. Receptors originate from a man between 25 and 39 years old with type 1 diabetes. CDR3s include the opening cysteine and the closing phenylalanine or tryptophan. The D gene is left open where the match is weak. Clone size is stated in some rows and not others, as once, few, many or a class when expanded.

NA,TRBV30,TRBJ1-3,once,CAWSVQGPSGNTIYF,TGTGCCTGGAGTGTTCAGGGGCCCTCTGGAAACACCATATATTTT
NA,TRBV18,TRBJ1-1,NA,CASSPEGITEAFF,TGTGCCAGCTCACCGGAGGGGATAACTGAAGCTTTCTTT
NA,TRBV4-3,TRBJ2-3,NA,CASSQLLEGPDTQYF,TGCGCCAGCAGCCAGCTCCTCGAGGGCCCAGATACGCAGTATTTT
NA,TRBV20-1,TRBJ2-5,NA,CSAQLARSYF,TGCAGTGCCCAACTAGCTCGGAGTTACTTC
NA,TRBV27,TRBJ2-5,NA,CASSLVPRGETQYF,TGTGCCAGCAGTTTGGTCCCCCGAGGAGAGACCCAGTACTTC
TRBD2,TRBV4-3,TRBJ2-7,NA,CASSQGGANDLYEQYF,TGCGCCAGCAGCCAGGGAGGGGCCAACGACCTCTACGAGCAGTACTTC
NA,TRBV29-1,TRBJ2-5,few,CSVAEGGETQYF,TGCAGCGTTGCCGAGGGCGGGGAGACCCAGTACTTC
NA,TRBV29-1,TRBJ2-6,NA,CSASSGANVLTF,TGCAGCGCCAGCTCTGGGGCCAACGTCCTGACTTTC
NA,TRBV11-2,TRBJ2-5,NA,CASSPGRGFQETQYF,TGTGCCAGCAGCCCCGGCCGGGGGTTCCAAGAGACCCAGTACTTC
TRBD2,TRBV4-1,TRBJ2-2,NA,CASSQEAGANTGELFF,TGCGCCAGCAGCCAAGAGGCGGGGGCGAACACCGGGGAGCTGTTTTTT
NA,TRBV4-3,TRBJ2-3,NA,CASSQDENNRAGTTDTQYF,TGCGCCAGCAGCCAAGACGAAAACAATCGGGCGGGGACCACAGATACGCAGTATTTT
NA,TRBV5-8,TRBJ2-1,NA,CASSSDSPYNEQFF,TGTGCCAGCAGCTCTGACAGTCCCTACAATGAGCAGTTCTTC
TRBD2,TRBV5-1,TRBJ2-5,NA,CASSLLGLAGQETQYF,TGCGCCAGCAGCTTGCTGGGACTAGCGGGTCAAGAGACCCAGTACTTC
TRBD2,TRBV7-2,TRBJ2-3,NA,CASSPTSGASTDTQYF,TGTGCCAGCAGCCCCACTAGCGGGGCTAGCACAGATACGCAGTATTTT
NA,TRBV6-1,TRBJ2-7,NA,CASSEAQGNEQYF,TGTGCCAGCAGTGAAGCGCAGGGTAACGAGCAGTACTTC
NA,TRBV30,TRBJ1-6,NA,CAWSLPVGNSPLHF,TGTGCCTGGAGCCTGCCCGTAGGGAATTCACCCCTCCACTTT
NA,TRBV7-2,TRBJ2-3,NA,CASSATGDTQYF,TGTGCCAGCAGCGCCACTGGCGATACGCAGTATTTT
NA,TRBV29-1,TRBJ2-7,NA,CSVGSSYEQYF,TGCAGCGTTGGAAGCTCCTACGAGCAGTACTTC
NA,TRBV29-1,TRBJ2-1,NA,CSVGGTSNEQFF,TGCAGCGTTGGGGGTACTAGTAATGAGCAGTTCTTC
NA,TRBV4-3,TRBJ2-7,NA,CASSRRRNYEQYF,TGCGCCAGCAGCCGTCGGAGAAACTACGAGCAGTACTTC
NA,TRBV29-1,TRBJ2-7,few,CSVEGGIHEQYF,TGCAGCGTTGAAGGGGGAATCCACGAGCAGTACTTC
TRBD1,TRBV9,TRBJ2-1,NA,CASSARDSSYNEQFF,TGTGCCAGCAGCGCCCGGGACAGCTCCTACAATGAGCAGTTCTTC
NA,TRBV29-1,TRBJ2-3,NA,CSVLGGTFGTDTQYF,TGCAGCGTCCTTGGTGGGACATTCGGCACAGATACGCAGTATTTT
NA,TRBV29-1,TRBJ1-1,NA,CTTRRDTEAFF,TGCACCACCCGGAGGGACACTGAAGCTTTCTTT
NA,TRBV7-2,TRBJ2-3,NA,CASSVIRTDTQYF,TGTGCCAGCAGCGTGATAAGGACAGATACGCAGTATTTT
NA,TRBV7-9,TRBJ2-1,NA,CASSLDRQGMNEQFF,TGTGCCAGCAGCTTGGATCGGCAGGGAATGAATGAGCAGTTCTTC
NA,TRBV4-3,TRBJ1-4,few,CASSQVGSSNEKLFF,TGCGCCAGCAGCCAAGTCGGTTCCTCTAATGAAAAACTGTTTTTT
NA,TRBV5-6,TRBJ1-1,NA,CASSLMVNTEAFF,TGTGCCAGCAGCTTGATGGTGAACACTGAAGCTTTCTTT
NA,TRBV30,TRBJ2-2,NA,CAWKRRDTGELFF,TGTGCCTGGAAGCGGCGAGACACCGGGGAGCTGTTTTTT
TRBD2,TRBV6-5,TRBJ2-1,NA,CASSSGRNEQFF,TGTGCCAGCAGTTCCGGGAGGAATGAGCAGTTCTTC
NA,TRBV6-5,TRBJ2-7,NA,CASRDPYGREQYF,TGTGCCAGCAGAGACCCCTACGGTCGGGAGCAGTACTTC
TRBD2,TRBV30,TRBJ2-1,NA,CAWSVGGWQFF,TGTGCCTGGAGTGTCGGGGGGTGGCAGTTCTTC
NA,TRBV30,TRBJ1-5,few,CAWTGGNSNQPQHF,TGTGCCTGGACTGGCGGAAATAGCAATCAGCCCCAGCATTTT
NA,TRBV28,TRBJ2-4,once,CASSLQTGAKNIQYF,TGTGCCAGCAGTTTACAGACAGGAGCCAAAAACATTCAGTACTTC
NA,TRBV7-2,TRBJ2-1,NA,CASSLVVGPQFF,TGTGCCAGCAGCTTAGTTGTAGGCCCGCAGTTCTTC
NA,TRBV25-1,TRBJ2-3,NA,CASSLWSGSTDTQYF,TGTGCCAGCAGTTTGTGGAGCGGCAGCACAGATACGCAGTATTTT
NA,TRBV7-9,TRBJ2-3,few,CASSQQRVRTDTQYF,TGTGCCAGCAGCCAACAGCGGGTGCGCACAGATACGCAGTATTTT
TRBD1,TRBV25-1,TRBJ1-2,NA,CASSDTRTGEDYGYTF,TGTGCCAGCAGTGATACCCGGACAGGGGAGGACTATGGCTACACCTTC
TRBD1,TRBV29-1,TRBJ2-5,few,CSVAHIFPRQGPGETQYF,TGCAGCGTTGCCCATATCTTCCCTCGACAGGGGCCGGGAGAGACCCAGTACTTC
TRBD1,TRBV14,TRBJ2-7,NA,CASSHFRDRGYEQYF,TGTGCCAGCAGCCATTTCCGGGACAGGGGCTACGAGCAGTACTTC
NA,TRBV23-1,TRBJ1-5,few,CASSLAMHWYSNQPQHF,TGCGCCAGCAGTCTGGCCATGCATTGGTATAGCAATCAGCCCCAGCATTTT
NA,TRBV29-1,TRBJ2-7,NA,CSIGGSVSYEQYF,TGCAGCATAGGAGGGTCGGTATCCTACGAGCAGTACTTC
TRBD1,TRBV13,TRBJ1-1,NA,CASSLGQVNTEAFF,TGTGCCAGCAGTCTTGGACAGGTGAACACTGAAGCTTTCTTT
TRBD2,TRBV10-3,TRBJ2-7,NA,CAISRTSPTYEQYF,TGTGCCATCAGCCGGACTAGCCCTACCTACGAGCAGTACTTC
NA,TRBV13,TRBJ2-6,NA,CASHLRTVGANVLTF,TGTGCCAGCCATCTCCGGACGGTCGGGGCCAACGTCCTGACTTTC
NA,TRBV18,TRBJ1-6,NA,CASSLNRVANSPLHF,TGTGCCAGCTCACTGAACAGGGTGGCTAATTCACCCCTCCACTTT
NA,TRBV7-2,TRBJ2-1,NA,CASSLDLNEQFF,TGTGCCAGCAGCTTAGATTTAAATGAGCAGTTCTTC
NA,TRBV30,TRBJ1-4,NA,CAWSRLSATNEKLFF,TGTGCCTGGAGTAGGCTTTCGGCAACTAATGAAAAACTGTTTTTT
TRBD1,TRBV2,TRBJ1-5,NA,CASSPRTGGYGQPQHF,TGTGCCAGCAGTCCTCGGACAGGGGGCTATGGTCAGCCCCAGCATTTT
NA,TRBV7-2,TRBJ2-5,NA,CASSAGRRRETQYF,TGTGCCAGCAGCGCAGGGAGACGGAGGGAGACCCAGTACTTC
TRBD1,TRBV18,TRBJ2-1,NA,CASSPGTGGYNEQFF,TGTGCCAGCTCACCTGGGACAGGTGGCTACAATGAGCAGTTCTTC
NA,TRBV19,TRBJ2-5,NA,CASSIGRIEETQYF,TGTGCCAGTAGTATCGGCAGGATCGAAGAGACCCAGTACTTC
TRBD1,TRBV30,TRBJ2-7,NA,CAWSSDRGHEQYF,TGTGCCTGGAGTTCGGACAGGGGGCACGAGCAGTACTTC
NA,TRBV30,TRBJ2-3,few,CAWSPRPGDTQYF,TGTGCCTGGAGTCCCCGGCCCGGAGATACGCAGTATTTT
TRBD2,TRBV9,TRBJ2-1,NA,CASSGLAGAYNEQFF,TGTGCCAGCAGCGGACTAGCGGGTGCCTACAATGAGCAGTTCTTC
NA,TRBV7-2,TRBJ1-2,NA,CASSLMGIGYGYTF,TGTGCCAGCAGCTTAATGGGGATTGGTTATGGCTACACCTTC
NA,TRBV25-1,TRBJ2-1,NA,CASSEQGNEQFF,TGTGCCAGCAGTGAACAGGGGAATGAGCAGTTCTTC
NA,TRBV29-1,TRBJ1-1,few,CSVEDRGRKDTEAFF,TGCAGCGTTGAAGACAGGGGTAGAAAGGACACTGAAGCTTTCTTT
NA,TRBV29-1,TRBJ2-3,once,CSGTSGTDTQYF,TGCAGCGGTACTTCAGGCACAGATACGCAGTATTTT
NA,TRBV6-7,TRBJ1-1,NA,CASSYVQGGTEAFF,TGTGCCAGCAGTTACGTGCAGGGTGGGACTGAAGCTTTCTTT